This T cell receptor beta chain came from a study of PD-1 blockade in classical Hodgkin lymphoma. Sequenced by immunoSEQ multiplex PCR; TCRdb stores in-frame clones only, minus some. The sample holds some 31,000 clones; approximately 94% are singletons and the top ten take around 2%. The sample's time point: newly diagnosed, previously untreated cHL patient sample. As concerns this clone: Its target is unknown.

The study's findings and limits: The authors have not defined what causes the repertoire differences, possibly disease activity or prior therapy.

This TCR was recovered from a human donor with classical Hodgkin lymphoma. Sequencing input: peripheral blood mononuclear cells (PBMCs).

The DNA for the CDR3 is TGTGCCAGCAGTTTATCGCACACTGAAGCTTTCTTT. This codes for CASSLSHTEAFF. V and J are TRBV28 and TRBJ1-1; D ambiguous. Trimming took off 1 base at V and 3 bases at J, with 3 bases between the two ends. CDR3 size: 12 residues. CDR1 is MDHEN and CDR2 is SYDVKM in the germline V gene.